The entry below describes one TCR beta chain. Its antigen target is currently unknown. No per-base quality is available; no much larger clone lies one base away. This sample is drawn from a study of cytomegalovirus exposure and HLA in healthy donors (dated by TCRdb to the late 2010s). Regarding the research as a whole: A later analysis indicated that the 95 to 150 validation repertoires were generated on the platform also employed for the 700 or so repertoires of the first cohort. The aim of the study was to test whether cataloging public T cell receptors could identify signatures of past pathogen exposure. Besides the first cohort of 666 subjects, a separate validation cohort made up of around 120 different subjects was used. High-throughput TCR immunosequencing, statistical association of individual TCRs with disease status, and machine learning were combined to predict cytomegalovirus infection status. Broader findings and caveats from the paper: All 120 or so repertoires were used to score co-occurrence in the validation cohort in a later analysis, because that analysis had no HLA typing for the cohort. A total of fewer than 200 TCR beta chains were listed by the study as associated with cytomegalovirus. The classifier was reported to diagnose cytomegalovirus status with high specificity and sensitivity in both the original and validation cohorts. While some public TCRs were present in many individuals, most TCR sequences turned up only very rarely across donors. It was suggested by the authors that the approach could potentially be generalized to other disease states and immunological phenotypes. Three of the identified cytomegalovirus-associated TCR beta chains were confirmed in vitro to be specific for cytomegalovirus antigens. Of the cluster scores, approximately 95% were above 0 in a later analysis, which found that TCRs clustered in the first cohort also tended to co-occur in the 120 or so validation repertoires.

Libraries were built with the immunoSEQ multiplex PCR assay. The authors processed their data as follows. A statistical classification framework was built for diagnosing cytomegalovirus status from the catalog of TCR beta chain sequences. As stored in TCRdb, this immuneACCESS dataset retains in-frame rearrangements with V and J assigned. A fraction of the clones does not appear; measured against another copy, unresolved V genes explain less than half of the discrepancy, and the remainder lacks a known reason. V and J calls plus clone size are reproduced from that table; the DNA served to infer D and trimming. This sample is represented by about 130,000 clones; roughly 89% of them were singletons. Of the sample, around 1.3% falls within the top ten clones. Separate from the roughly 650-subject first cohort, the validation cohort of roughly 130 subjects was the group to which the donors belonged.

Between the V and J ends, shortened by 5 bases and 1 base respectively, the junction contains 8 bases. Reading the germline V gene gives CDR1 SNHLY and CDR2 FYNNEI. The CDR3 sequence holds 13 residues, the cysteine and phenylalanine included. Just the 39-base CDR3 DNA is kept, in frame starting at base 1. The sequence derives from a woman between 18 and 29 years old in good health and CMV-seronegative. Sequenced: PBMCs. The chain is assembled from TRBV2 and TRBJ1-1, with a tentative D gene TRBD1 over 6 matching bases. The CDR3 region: CASSTQGNTEAFF. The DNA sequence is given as TGTGCCAGCAGTACACAGGGGAACACTGAAGCTTTCTTT.